A selection of T cell receptor beta chains follows, all from one sample in a study of shared clonotypes between healthy human individuals. Here immunoSEQ multiplex PCR was the method, and the copy in TCRdb shows in-frame clones only, minus some. The table includes approximately 1,500,000 clones, roughly 96% detected once. Sequenced material: naive CD4+ T cells sorted from blood. These receptors were collected from a man aged 25-45 years in good health. Each CDR3 is given with its conserved first and last residue. A D gene is named only where the DNA matches it firmly. For some rows the clone size is stated as once, few or many, or as a class when expanded; others skip it.

J	D	size	V	DNA	CDR3
TRBJ1-5	TRBD1	-	TRBV28	TGTGCCAGCAGTTTAAGGACTAGGACAGGGACTAGCAATCAGCCCCAGCATTTT	CASSLRTRTGTSNQPQHF
TRBJ2-1	-	-	TRBV7-8	TGTGCCAGCAGCTTAGGGGAGTACAATGAGCAGTTCTTC	CASSLGEYNEQFF
TRBJ2-3	-	once	TRBV14	TGTGCCAGCAGCAGGCAGCCTACTAGCACAGATACGCAGTATTTT	CASSRQPTSTDTQYF
TRBJ2-3	-	-	TRBV7-9	TGTGCCAGCAGCGGACGCGCCCCTAGCACAGATACGCAGTATTTT	CASSGRAPSTDTQYF
TRBJ2-1	TRBD2	-	TRBV15	TGTGCCACCAGCAGAAGACTAGCGGGAACGGGCAATGAGCAGTTCTTC	CATSRRLAGTGNEQFF
TRBJ2-1	TRBD2	-	TRBV2	TGTGCCAGCACCAAGGGGAGGGAGAGGTACAATGAGCAGTTCTTC	CASTKGRERYNEQFF
TRBJ2-2	-	-	TRBV20-1	TGCAGTGCTAGCGGGGGCGGGGAGCTGTTTTTT	CSASGGGELFF
TRBJ1-2	-	-	TRBV19	TGTGCCAGTAGTATTTTGGGCAGAAGAAACTATGGCTACACCTTC	CASSILGRRNYGYTF
TRBJ2-7	-	once	TRBV29-1	TGCAGCGTCGCTCTAGGCCGGTTGGGGTACGAGCAGTACTTC	CSVALGRLGYEQYF
TRBJ1-2	TRBD1	-	TRBV18	TGTGCCAGCTCACCGAGAATTTCAGGGGGCAATAACTATGGCTACACCTTC	CASSPRISGGNNYGYTF
TRBJ2-2	-	-	TRBV9	TGTGCCAGCAGCGTAGCGGTGACAGCCATCTTTACCGGGGAGCTGTTTTTT	CASSVAVTAIFTGELFF
TRBJ2-1	-	-	TRBV5-1	TGCGCCAGCAGCTTGGTTGGCCAACTAGGCCGAGAGCAGTTCTTC	CASSLVGQLGREQFF
TRBJ2-7	TRBD2	-	TRBV19	TGTGCCAGTAGTCTCCCGGGGGTGCCGGGACTAGGGAACTACGAGCAGTACTTC	CASSLPGVPGLGNYEQYF
TRBJ2-1	-	once	TRBV21-1	TGTGCCAGCAGCAAAGGTTCTAACCCAAATGAGCAGTTCTTC	CASSKGSNPNEQFF
TRBJ2-1	-	-	TRBV29-1	TGCAGTCCACCCCTATCTAATGAGCAGTTCTTC	CSPPLSNEQFF
TRBJ2-2	-	-	TRBV5-1	TGCGCCAGCAGACTGGGTGGTACCGGGGAGCTGTTTTTT	CASRLGGTGELFF
TRBJ2-3	-	once	TRBV25-1	TGTGCCAGCAGCTCCTCAGATACGCAGTATTTT	CASSSSDTQYF
TRBJ2-4	-	-	TRBV18	TGTGCCAGCTCACCACCCGAGGGACTAGCCAAAAACATTCAGTACTTC	CASSPPEGLAKNIQYF
TRBJ2-1	-	once	TRBV5-1	TGCGCCAGCAGCTATGGGACCAGCTCCTACAATGAGCAGTTCTTC	CASSYGTSSYNEQFF
TRBJ2-3	-	-	TRBV6-4	TGTGCCAGCAGTGTTGATAGCGGAGATACGCAGTATTTT	CASSVDSGDTQYF
TRBJ2-7	-	-	TRBV18	TGTGCCAGCTCACCACCGGAGGCTGCTGCAGGGACCGAGCAGTACTTC	CASSPPEAAAGTEQYF
TRBJ2-1	TRBD2	-	TRBV7-2	TGTGCCAGCCGGGCGGGAGGGCTAAGTAATGAGCAGTTCTTC	CASRAGGLSNEQFF
TRBJ2-3	TRBD2	once	TRBV7-2	TGTGCCAGCAGCCGGTCGGGACTAGCGAACACAGATACGCAGTATTTT	CASSRSGLANTDTQYF
TRBJ2-3	-	-	TRBV4-3	TGCGCCAGCAGCCAATCAGGGAGCACAGATACGCAGTATTTT	CASSQSGSTDTQYF
TRBJ2-1	TRBD2	-	TRBV25-1	TGTGCCAGCAGTGCATTAGCGGGAGGGGGTGAGCAGTTCTTC	CASSALAGGGEQFF
TRBJ2-1	-	-	TRBV10-3	TGTGCCATCAGTGAGTCGGTTGGTCGTCACAATGAGCAGTTCTTC	CAISESVGRHNEQFF
TRBJ2-7	TRBD1	once	TRBV28	TGTGCCAGCAGTTCGAGTCCTTGGGACAGGGTATACGAGCAGTACTTC	CASSSSPWDRVYEQYF